The clone carrying this TCR beta chain has more than one count but fewer than ten. The antigen remains unidentified. This record comes from a study of blood T cells in healthy people across ages. Broader study findings: While age rose, TCR beta diversity per million T cells dropped in a roughly linear way.

CDR1 and CDR2 (germline): SGHRS, YFSETQ. The CDR3 contains 16 residues. The authors ran a second PCR of roughly 7 to 11 cycles using a sample-barcoded 5' primer and a J-beta primer mix. Each CDR3 protein gets one entry after TCRdb re-called the 5' RACE reads with MiXCR. The sample yields roughly 500,000 distinct CDR3 sequences, 27% seen once. This TCR derives from a woman in her 70s in good health. This chain joins TRBV5-1 and TRBJ2-7; 10 nucleotides align to TRBD2. Matching the DNA end better, TRBJ2-1 makes the J call doubtful. Sequenced input: blood. CDR3 region: CASSLASGGWGNEQFF. CDR3 nucleotide sequence: TGCGCCAGCAGCTTGGCTAGCGGGGGCTGGGGGAATGAGCAGTTCTTC.